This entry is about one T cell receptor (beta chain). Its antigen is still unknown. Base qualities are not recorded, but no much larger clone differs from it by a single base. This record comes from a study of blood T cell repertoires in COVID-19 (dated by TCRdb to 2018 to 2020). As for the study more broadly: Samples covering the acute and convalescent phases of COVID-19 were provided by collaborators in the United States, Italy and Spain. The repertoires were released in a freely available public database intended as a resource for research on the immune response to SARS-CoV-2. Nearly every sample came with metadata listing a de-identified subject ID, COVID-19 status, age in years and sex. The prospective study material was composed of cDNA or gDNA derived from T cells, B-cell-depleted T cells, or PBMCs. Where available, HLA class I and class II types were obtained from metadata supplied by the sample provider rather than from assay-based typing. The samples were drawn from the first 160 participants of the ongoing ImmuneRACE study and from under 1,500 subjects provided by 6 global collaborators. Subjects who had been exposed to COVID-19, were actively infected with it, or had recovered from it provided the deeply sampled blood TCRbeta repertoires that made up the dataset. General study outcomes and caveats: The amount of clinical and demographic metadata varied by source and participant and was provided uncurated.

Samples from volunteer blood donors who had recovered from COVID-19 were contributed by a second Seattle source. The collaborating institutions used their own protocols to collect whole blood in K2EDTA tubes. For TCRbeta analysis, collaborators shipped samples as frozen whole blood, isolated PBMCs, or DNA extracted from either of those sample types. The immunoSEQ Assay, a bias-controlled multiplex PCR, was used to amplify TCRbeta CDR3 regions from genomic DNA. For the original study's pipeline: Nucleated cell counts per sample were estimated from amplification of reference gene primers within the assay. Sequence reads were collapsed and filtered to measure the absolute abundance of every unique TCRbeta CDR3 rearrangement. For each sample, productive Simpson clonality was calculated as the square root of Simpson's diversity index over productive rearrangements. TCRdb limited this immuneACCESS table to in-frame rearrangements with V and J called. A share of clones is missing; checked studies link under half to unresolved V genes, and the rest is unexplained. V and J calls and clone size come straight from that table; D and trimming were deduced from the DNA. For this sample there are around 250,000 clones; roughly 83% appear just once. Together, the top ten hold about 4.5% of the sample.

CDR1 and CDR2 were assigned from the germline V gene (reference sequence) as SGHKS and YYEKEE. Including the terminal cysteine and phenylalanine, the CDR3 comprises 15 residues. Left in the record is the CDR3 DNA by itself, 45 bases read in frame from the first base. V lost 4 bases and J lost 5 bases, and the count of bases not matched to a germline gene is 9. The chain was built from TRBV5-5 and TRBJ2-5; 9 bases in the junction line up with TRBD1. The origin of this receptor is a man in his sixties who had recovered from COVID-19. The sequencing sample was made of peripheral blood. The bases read TGTGCCAGCAGCCCAACAGGGGGCGGCTTCGAGACCCAGTACTTC. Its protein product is CASSPTGGGFETQYF. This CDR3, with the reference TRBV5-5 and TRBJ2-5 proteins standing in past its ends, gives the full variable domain DAGVTQSPTHLIKTRGQQVTLRCSPISGHKSVSWYQQVLGQGPQFIFQYYEKEERGRGNFPDRFSARQFPNYSSELNVNALLLGDSALYLCASSPTGGGFETQYFGPGTRLLVL.